These T cell receptor beta chains were read from a single sample in a study of blood T cell repertoires in COVID-19. This table comes from immunoSEQ multiplex PCR, and its TCRdb copy is limited to in-frame clones, with some not included. The sample records 200,000 to 250,000 clones, 88% being singletons. The material sequenced was PBMCs or T cells enriched from blood (not recorded which). These receptors originate from a woman aged 25 to 45 who had recovered from COVID-19. The CDR3 runs from the conserved cysteine through the conserved F or W. The D gene is left open where the match is weak. Clone size, where shown, is once, few, many, or a class for clones that have expanded.

v_call,d_call,j_call,clone_size,cdr3_aa,cdr3_nt
TRBV7-9,TRBD2,TRBJ2-3,once,CASSLGSGGAPDTQYF,TGTGCCAGCAGCTTAGGCAGCGGGGGGGCCCCTGATACGCAGTATTTT
TRBV19,NA,TRBJ1-2,NA,CASSIDRGVDYGYTF,TGTGCCAGTAGTATAGATCGGGGGGTCGACTATGGCTACACCTTC
TRBV4-3,NA,TRBJ2-1,NA,CASSQGYGSDEQFF,TGCGCCAGCAGCCAAGGGTACGGTAGCGATGAGCAGTTCTTC
TRBV19,TRBD2,TRBJ2-1,once,CASSPGLLMSSYNEQFF,TGTGCCAGTAGTCCGGGACTATTGATGAGCTCCTACAATGAGCAGTTCTTC
TRBV6-1,TRBD2,TRBJ2-5,NA,CASSGLASGGQETQYF,TGTGCCAGCAGTGGGTTGGCTAGCGGGGGCCAAGAGACCCAGTACTTC
TRBV7-7,NA,TRBJ1-4,NA,CASSYGQITTNEKLFF,TGTGCTAGCAGCTATGGACAGATCACAACTAATGAAAAACTGTTTTTT
TRBV12-5,TRBD1,TRBJ1-6,NA,CASATGTAYSPLHF,TGTGCTAGTGCTACCGGGACAGCTTATTCACCCCTCCACTTT
TRBV25-1,TRBD1,TRBJ1-2,NA,CASSESEGGAVGYTF,TGTGCCAGCAGTGAATCTGAAGGGGGCGCGGTTGGCTACACCTTC
TRBV25-1,TRBD1,TRBJ1-3,NA,CASDHRDRDFSGNTIYF,TGTGCCAGCGACCACCGGGACAGGGATTTCTCTGGAAACACCATATATTTT
TRBV4-3,NA,TRBJ1-3,NA,CASSQDSRPGAGNTIYF,TGCGCCAGCAGCCAAGACTCTCGCCCAGGGGCTGGAAACACCATATATTTT
TRBV5-6,NA,TRBJ1-1,NA,CASSREATEAFF,TGTGCCAGCAGCAGGGAGGCCACTGAAGCTTTCTTT
TRBV18,NA,TRBJ1-6,NA,CASSFEQPNSPLHF,TGTGCCAGCTCATTCGAACAGCCCAATTCACCCCTCCACTTT
TRBV19,NA,TRBJ1-5,NA,CASSTTGNQPQHF,TGTGCCAGTAGTACGACAGGCAATCAGCCCCAGCATTTT
TRBV9,NA,TRBJ1-3,NA,CASSVVPGSSGNTIYF,TGTGCCAGCAGCGTAGTACCTGGGAGCTCTGGAAACACCATATATTTT
TRBV11-2,TRBD2,TRBJ2-5,NA,CASSQLPGTRVETQYF,TGTGCCAGCAGCCAGCTACCCGGGACTAGGGTTGAGACCCAGTACTTC
TRBV7-2,TRBD1,TRBJ1-5,NA,CASSPGQGGFESNQPQHF,TGTGCCAGCAGCCCAGGACAGGGGGGATTCGAGAGCAATCAGCCCCAGCATTTT
TRBV19,NA,TRBJ1-1,once,CASSILTVMNTEAFF,TGTGCCAGTAGTATTCTCACGGTAATGAACACTGAAGCTTTCTTT
TRBV7-6,NA,TRBJ1-5,NA,CASSLQGGSNQPQHF,TGTGCCAGCAGCTTACAGGGAGGGAGCAATCAGCCCCAGCATTTT
TRBV7-3,TRBD1,TRBJ2-1,NA,CASSRGQGNRNEQFF,TGTGCCAGCAGCCGCGGACAGGGTAATCGCAATGAGCAGTTCTTC
TRBV6-5,NA,TRBJ1-2,NA,CASSPGGEHGYTF,TGTGCCAGCAGTCCCGGGGGGGAGCATGGCTACACCTTC
TRBV14,TRBD2,TRBJ2-5,NA,CASSATSGGAQKTQYF,TGTGCCAGCAGCGCGACTAGCGGGGGGGCTCAAAAGACCCAGTACTTC
TRBV5-1,TRBD2,TRBJ2-5,NA,CASSSIAGGAVQETQYF,TGCGCCAGCAGTTCCATAGCGGGGGGGGCCGTCCAAGAGACCCAGTACTTC
TRBV7-3,TRBD2,TRBJ2-7,NA,CASSLTSGVEQYF,TGTGCCAGCAGCTTAACTAGCGGGGTCGAGCAGTACTTC
TRBV7-9,TRBD2,TRBJ2-1,few,CASSLRLAGFYNEQFF,TGTGCCAGCAGCTTGAGGCTAGCGGGGTTTTACAATGAGCAGTTCTTC
TRBV6-1,NA,TRBJ1-2,NA,CASSERQRFDYGYTF,TGTGCCAGCAGTGAACGGCAGAGGTTCGACTATGGCTACACCTTC
TRBV18,NA,TRBJ2-7,NA,CASSATGPGEQYF,TGTGCCAGCTCAGCGACAGGCCCGGGCGAGCAGTACTTC
TRBV11-2,NA,TRBJ1-1,NA,CASSHRLIGDTEAFF,TGTGCCAGCAGCCACCGTCTCATCGGGGACACTGAAGCTTTCTTT
TRBV7-2,TRBD1,TRBJ1-5,NA,CASSLASGDSLSQHF,TGTGCCAGCAGCTTAGCTTCAGGGGACAGTTTGTCCCAGCATTTT
TRBV12-3/TRBV12-4,TRBD1,TRBJ1-2,NA,CASSHRDSYGYTF,TGTGCCAGCAGTCACCGGGACAGCTATGGCTACACCTTC
TRBV6-5,TRBD1,TRBJ1-5,NA,CASSYGTGSNQPQHF,TGTGCCAGCAGTTACGGGACAGGTAGCAATCAGCCCCAGCATTTT
TRBV6-2/TRBV6-3,TRBD1,TRBJ2-5,NA,CASSYSGQGVRETQYF,TGTGCCAGCAGTTACTCCGGACAGGGGGTAAGGGAGACCCAGTACTTC
TRBV19,NA,TRBJ1-2,NA,CASSIDTRVRLGYTF,TGTGCCAGTAGTATTGATACCAGGGTACGTCTTGGCTACACCTTC
TRBV5-6,NA,TRBJ1-2,NA,CASSLLRENYGYTF,TGTGCCAGCAGCTTGTTGAGGGAAAACTATGGCTACACCTTC
TRBV6-6,TRBD1,TRBJ1-5,NA,CASRTDRGDQPQHF,TGTGCCAGCAGGACCGACAGGGGCGATCAGCCCCAGCATTTT
TRBV5-6,NA,TRBJ1-6,NA,CASSRDRNNSPLHF,TGTGCCAGCAGCCGCGACAGGAATAATTCACCCCTCCACTTT
TRBV10-3,NA,TRBJ1-2,NA,CAISESENYGYTF,TGTGCCATCAGTGAAAGCGAGAACTATGGCTACACCTTC